This T cell receptor (beta chain) comes out of a study of regulatory T cells in long-lasting Graves disease. The authors built TCR beta libraries using iRepertoire HTBI primers and Arm-PCR of CDR3 regions. TCRdb reanalysed the multiplex PCR reads using MiXCR and keeps one entry per CDR3 protein. The sample holds under 450,000 distinct CDR3 sequences, 10% to 15% seen once. This clonotype was detected many times. Antigen specificity is unknown. CDR3 size: 14 residues. V was cut by 4 bases and J by 0 bases, with 9 bases left in between. Germline V lookup: CDR1 DFQATT, CDR2 SNEGSKA (reference sequence). Findings and limits, study-wide: Because few samples were included, accuracy may have been lower.

Time point defined: newly diagnosed GD, antithyroid drugs for less than 3 months. The authors made the TCR library using RNA they extracted from PBMCs. In addition, the sample was reused for a study of T cells in Graves' hyperthyroidism and ophthalmopathy. That work contributes: Stability of Graves' hyperthyroidism was defined as absent ophthalmopathy progression within 18 months.

The chain carries TRBV20-1 and TRBJ2-2; tentatively, D is TRBD1 (6 bases). The material sequenced was peripheral blood mononuclear cells (PBMCs), taken at new diagnosis, from a patient treated with antithyroid drugs. The TCR was taken from a young woman with Graves disease. The CDR3 nucleotides are TGCAGTGCTAATGGACAGACGAACACCGGGGAGCTGTTTTTT. Translation gives CSANGQTNTGELFF.